A single sample is the source of the 4 T cell receptor beta chains below, sequenced in a study of early T cells in non-severe SARS-CoV-2 infection. TCRdb reanalysed the 5' RACE reads using MiXCR and keeps one entry per CDR3 protein. The sample comprises about 98,000 distinct CDR3 sequences, approximately 15% of which are singletons, and about 6.7% rests with the top ten. The specimen was whole blood. The receptor source for this set is an adult who was a healthcare worker with PCR-confirmed SARS-CoV-2 infection or an uninfected control (not recorded which).

This clonotype has a handful of counts. V and J are TRBV9 and TRBJ2-1, with D perhaps matching TRBD2 (5 bases). The CDR3 runs 14 residues. CDR1 and CDR2 from the germline V gene are SGDLS and YYNGEE. V was pared by 0 bases and J by 8 bases, with 12 bases between. CDR3 residues: CASSVGPGYDEQFF. The CDR3 region has the DNA TGTGCCAGCAGCGTAGGCCCGGGGTACGATGAGCAGTTCTTC.

This clonotype was counted a few times. The rearrangement uses TRBV6-4 and TRBJ2-1; 10 bases line up with TRBD1. There are 16 residues in the CDR3. The germline V gene encodes CDR1 MRHNA and CDR2 SNTAGT. V lost 8 bases, J lost 7 bases, and 14 bases stayed unmatched. Written as DNA, the CDR3 is TGTGCCAGCTTCGTATCCCGGACAGGGGGTATGAATGAGCAGTTCTTC. It codes for CASFVSRTGGMNEQFF.

This rearrangement joins TRBV10-3 to TRBJ2-1, with TRBD2 matching over 11 bases. Germline values: CDR1 ENHRY, CDR2 SYGVKD. The CDR3 extends over 13 amino acids. Unmatched junction bases numbered 3, after V lost 0 bases and J lost 14 bases. CDR3 region: CAISESTSGTEFF. CDR3 bases: TGTGCCATCAGTGAGTCGACTAGCGGGACGGAGTTCTTC.

As concerns this clonotype: A much larger clone sits a single nucleotide away, making a read error possible. The V call is TRBV2, the J call TRBJ2-4, with 10 bases matching TRBD2. The trim removed 6 bases at V and 2 bases at J, leaving 7 bases unmatched. The CDR3 is 16 amino acids. Germline V gene sequence: CDR1 SNHLY, CDR2 FYNNEI. The CDR3 DNA sequence: TGTGCCAGCAGCCCCCCGACTAGCGGGTCCAAAAACATTCAGTACTTC. It specifies CASSPPTSGSKNIQYF.